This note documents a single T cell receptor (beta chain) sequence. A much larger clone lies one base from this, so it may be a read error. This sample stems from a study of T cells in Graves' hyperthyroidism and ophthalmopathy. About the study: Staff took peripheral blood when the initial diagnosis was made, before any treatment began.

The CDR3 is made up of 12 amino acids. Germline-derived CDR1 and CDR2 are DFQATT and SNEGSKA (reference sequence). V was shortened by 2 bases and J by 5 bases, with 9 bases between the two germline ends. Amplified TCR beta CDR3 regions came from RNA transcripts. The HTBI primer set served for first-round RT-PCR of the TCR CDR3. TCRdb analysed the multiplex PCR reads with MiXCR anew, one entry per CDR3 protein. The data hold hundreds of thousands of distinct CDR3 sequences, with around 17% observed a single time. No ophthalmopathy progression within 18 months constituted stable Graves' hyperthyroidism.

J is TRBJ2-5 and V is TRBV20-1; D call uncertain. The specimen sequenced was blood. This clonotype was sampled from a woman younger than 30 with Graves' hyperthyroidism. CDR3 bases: TGCAGTGCTAGAATCGGGCACGAGACCCAGTACTTC. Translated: CSARIGHETQYF.